These T cell receptor beta chains were read from a single sample in a study of shared clonotypes between healthy human individuals. Sequencing was performed with immunoSEQ multiplex PCR; in TCRdb, only in-frame clones are kept and a portion is missing. The table includes tens of thousands of clones, 50% to 70% detected once. Sequencing used memory CD8+ T cells sorted from blood. The receptors originated from a man between 25 and 39 years old in good health. The CDR3 runs from the conserved cysteine through the conserved F or W. D genes are given only for firm matches. Clone sizes are given selectively: once, few, many, or a class where the clone is expanded.

v_call,d_call,clone_size,j_call,cdr3_nt,cdr3_aa
TRBV27,TRBD2,NA,TRBJ2-2,TGTGCCAGCAGTGCCTTAGCGGGAATGAACACCGGGGAGCTGTTTTTT,CASSALAGMNTGELFF
TRBV7-9,TRBD1,NA,TRBJ1-1,TGTGCCAGCAGCTTCTTAGGGACAGGGGTTTTGGACACTGAAGCTTTCTTT,CASSFLGTGVLDTEAFF
TRBV5-6,TRBD1,many,TRBJ2-4,TGTGCCAGCAGCTTTTTTACGGGACAGGTGGCCAAAAACATTCAGTACTTC,CASSFFTGQVAKNIQYF
TRBV19,TRBD2,NA,TRBJ2-1,TGTGCCAGTAGGAACTCTCTAGCGGGAGGTCTAGGGTCCTACAATGAGCAGTTCTTC,CASRNSLAGGLGSYNEQFF
TRBV19,NA,NA,TRBJ2-7,TGTGCCAGTAGTATGGTAGATTCCTACGAGCAGTACTTC,CASSMVDSYEQYF
TRBV2,NA,NA,TRBJ1-1,TGTGCCAGCAGCGAGAGGAGTCGAACTGAAGCTTTCTTT,CASSERSRTEAFF
TRBV7-7,TRBD2,many,TRBJ2-7,TGTGCTAGCAGCCCCGCCCGGACTAGCGGAACCTACGAGCAGTACTTC,CASSPARTSGTYEQYF
TRBV9,TRBD1,NA,TRBJ2-5,TGTGCCAGCAGCGTAGGGGACAGAAAAGAGACCCAGTACTTC,CASSVGDRKETQYF
TRBV15,NA,NA,TRBJ2-7,TGTGCCACCAGCAGACGTACAGGGAAAAACGAGCAGTACTTC,CATSRRTGKNEQYF
TRBV25-1,TRBD2,NA,TRBJ2-1,TGTGCCAGCAGTGACTCCTTGACTAGCCGGCAAGACAATGAGCAGTTCTTC,CASSDSLTSRQDNEQFF
TRBV6-5,NA,NA,TRBJ2-7,TGTGCCAGCAGTTCCCTTGACTTGAACGAGCAGTACTTC,CASSSLDLNEQYF
TRBV4-1,NA,few,TRBJ1-4,TGCGCCAGCAGCCAAGATTACGGGGGAACTAATGAAAAACTGTTTTTT,CASSQDYGGTNEKLFF
TRBV11-2,NA,NA,TRBJ2-7,TGTGCCAGCAGCCCTGCCCCCATCAGAGCGGTACTCTACTACGAGCAGTACTTC,CASSPAPIRAVLYYEQYF